What follows is one T cell receptor (beta chain) and its context. This entry comes from a study of blood T cell repertoires in COVID-19. Trimming took 5 bases from V and 4 from J, leaving 9 bases between them. From germline, CDR1 is SEHNR and CDR2 FQNEAQ (reference sequence). The CDR3 has 13 residues. Measured with immunoSEQ multiplex PCR; TCRdb has only the in-frame clones, and not every one. The table lists over 150,000 clones, approximately 82% of them singletons. The chain carries TRBV7-9 and TRBJ2-1, with D unresolved. The sequenced sample was peripheral blood. The source of this sequence is a human donor with acute or convalescent COVID-19. The donor label of this sample is uncertain. The CDR3 DNA sequence: TGTGCCAGCAGCACAACCCATTACAATGAGCAGTTCTTC. It yields the protein CASSTTHYNEQFF.